The rows below give T cell receptor beta chains drawn from one sample of a study of T cells in tuberculosis. Measured with immunoSEQ multiplex PCR; TCRdb has only the in-frame clones, and not every one. The repertoire has under 45,000 clones, about 91% of them found once; the top ten carry 2.4%. The sample in question was PBMCs, obtained at tuberculosis diagnosis. The receptor source for this set is an adult with tuberculosis. Each CDR3 is given with its conserved first and last residue. Fields, in order: D gene, J gene, V gene, CDR3 DNA, CDR3 protein. A D gene is named only where the DNA matches it firmly.

d_gene: .
j_gene: TRBJ1-5
v_gene: TRBV7-2
CDR3nt: TGTGCCAGCAGCCTTGAGAATAACCGGCCCCAGCATTTT
CDR3aa: CASSLENNRPQHF

d_gene: TRBD1
j_gene: TRBJ1-6
v_gene: TRBV14
CDR3nt: TGTGCCAGCAGCCCGGGACAGTTACTTTATTCACCCCTCCACTTT
CDR3aa: CASSPGQLLYSPLHF

d_gene: TRBD2
j_gene: TRBJ2-7
v_gene: TRBV7-8
CDR3nt: TGTGCCAGCAGACCCGCCGCGGGACTAGTTAGCGGCTACGAGCAGTACTTC
CDR3aa: CASRPAAGLVSGYEQYF

d_gene: .
j_gene: TRBJ2-1
v_gene: TRBV20-1
CDR3nt: TGCAGTGCTACCCACCCAGAGGAATGGTTCTTC
CDR3aa: CSATHPEEWFF

d_gene: .
j_gene: TRBJ1-2
v_gene: TRBV30
CDR3nt: TGTGCCTGGGAGAATTATGCTGGAGGCCCTTCAGGCGGCTACACCTTC
CDR3aa: CAWENYAGGPSGGYTF

d_gene: .
j_gene: TRBJ2-1
v_gene: TRBV5-1
CDR3nt: TGCGCCAATACCAGGGGAAACCCCTACAATGAGCAGTTCTTC
CDR3aa: CANTRGNPYNEQFF

d_gene: TRBD1
j_gene: TRBJ2-3
v_gene: TRBV25-1
CDR3nt: TGTGCCAGCAGTGAATGGTGGACAGGGGGATCAGATACGCAGTATTTT
CDR3aa: CASSEWWTGGSDTQYF

d_gene: .
j_gene: TRBJ2-5
v_gene: TRBV5-5
CDR3nt: TGTGCCAGCAGCTTCCCTCCTAGTGGGGAGACCCAGTACTTC
CDR3aa: CASSFPPSGETQYF

d_gene: .
j_gene: TRBJ2-2
v_gene: TRBV5-1
CDR3nt: TGCGCCAGCAGCTTGCCTCGGACAAACACCGGGGAGCTGTTTTTT
CDR3aa: CASSLPRTNTGELFF

d_gene: TRBD2
j_gene: TRBJ2-5
v_gene: TRBV11-2
CDR3nt: TGTGCCAGCGTTCCCCAGGGGACTAGCGGGGTGGCCCAAGAGACCCAGTACTTC
CDR3aa: CASVPQGTSGVAQETQYF

d_gene: .
j_gene: TRBJ2-5
v_gene: TRBV5-1
CDR3nt: TGCGCCAGCAGCTCGCGGGACGCTCAGGGCGAGACCCAGTACTTC
CDR3aa: CASSSRDAQGETQYF

d_gene: TRBD1
j_gene: TRBJ1-1
v_gene: TRBV2
CDR3nt: TGTGCCAGCAGGGTACAGGGGGTAACTGAAGCTTTCTTT
CDR3aa: CASRVQGVTEAFF

d_gene: TRBD1
j_gene: TRBJ2-1
v_gene: TRBV4-3
CDR3nt: TGCGCCAGCAGCCAAGATGTGGACAGGGGGTCGCTGAATGAGCAGTTCTTC
CDR3aa: CASSQDVDRGSLNEQFF

d_gene: TRBD1
j_gene: TRBJ2-2
v_gene: TRBV29-1
CDR3nt: TGCAGCGCCCTAAAGCAGGGGGCTTCGAACACCGGGGAGCTGTTTTTT
CDR3aa: CSALKQGASNTGELFF

d_gene: TRBD1
j_gene: TRBJ2-7
v_gene: TRBV25-1
CDR3nt: TGTGCCAGCCAAGGACAGGGGTTCCTCGAGCAGTACTTC
CDR3aa: CASQGQGFLEQYF

d_gene: .
j_gene: TRBJ1-1
v_gene: TRBV29-1
CDR3nt: TGCAGCAGTCGGGGGAAGGGCACTGAAGCTTTCTTT
CDR3aa: CSSRGKGTEAFF

d_gene: TRBD1
j_gene: TRBJ1-6
v_gene: TRBV5-1
CDR3nt: TGCGCCAGCAGCTTGGGGACAGGGGTCAAGGAGGCCCTCCACTTT
CDR3aa: CASSLGTGVKEALHF